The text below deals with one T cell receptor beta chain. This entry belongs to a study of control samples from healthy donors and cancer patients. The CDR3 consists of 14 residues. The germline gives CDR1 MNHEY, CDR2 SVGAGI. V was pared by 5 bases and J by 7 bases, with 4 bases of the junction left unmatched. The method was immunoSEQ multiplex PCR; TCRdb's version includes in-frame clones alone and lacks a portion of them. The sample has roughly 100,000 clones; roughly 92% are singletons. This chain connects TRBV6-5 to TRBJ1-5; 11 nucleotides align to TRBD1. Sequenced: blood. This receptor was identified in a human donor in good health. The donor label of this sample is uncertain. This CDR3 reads CASSMGQGGQPQHF. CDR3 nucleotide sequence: TGTGCCAGCAGTATGGGACAGGGGGGCCAGCCCCAGCATTTT.